This T cell receptor (beta chain) was recorded in a study of patients and donors after allogeneic stem cell transplantation. This clonotype came up many times. V gave up 0 bases and J gave up 7 bases, with 9 bases separating them. CDR3 size: 13 residues. Germline CDR1 and CDR2: SQVTM and ANQGSEA. From the RT-PCR reads, TCRdb called clonotypes with MiXCR, one entry per CDR3 protein. The sample records 400,000 to 500,000 distinct CDR3 sequences, 16% being singletons. This TCR came from a human donor who was either an allogeneic HSCT recipient or a stem cell or donor lymphocyte infusion donor (not recorded which). It is not recorded whose cells these are; they may come from a transplant donor. The sample consisted of blood, either unsorted or a sorted T cell fraction (not recorded which). V usage is TRBV29-1 and J usage is TRBJ2-2, with D possibly being TRBD2 (6 bases). CDR3 protein: CSVEESGVGELFF. In DNA, the CDR3 is TGCAGCGTTGAAGAGTCGGGGGTCGGGGAGCTGTTTTTT.